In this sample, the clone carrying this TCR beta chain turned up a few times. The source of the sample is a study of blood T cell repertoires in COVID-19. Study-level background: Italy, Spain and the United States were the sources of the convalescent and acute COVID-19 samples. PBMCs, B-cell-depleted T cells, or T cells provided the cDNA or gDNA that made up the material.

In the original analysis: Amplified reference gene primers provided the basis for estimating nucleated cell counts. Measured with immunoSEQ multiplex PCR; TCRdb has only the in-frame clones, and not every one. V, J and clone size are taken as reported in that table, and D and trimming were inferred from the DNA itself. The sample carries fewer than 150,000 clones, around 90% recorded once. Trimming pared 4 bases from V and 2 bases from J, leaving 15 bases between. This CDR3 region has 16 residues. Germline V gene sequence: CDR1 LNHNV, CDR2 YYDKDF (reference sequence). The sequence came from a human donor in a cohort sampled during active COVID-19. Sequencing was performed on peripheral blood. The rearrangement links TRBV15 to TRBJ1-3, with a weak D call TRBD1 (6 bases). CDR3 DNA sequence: TGTGCCACCAGCACTTTAGGGACAAAAGCTGGAAACACCATATATTTT. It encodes CATSTLGTKAGNTIYF.